A single sample gave rise to the 5 T cell receptor beta chains below, sequenced in a study of blood T cell repertoires in COVID-19. Measured with immunoSEQ multiplex PCR; TCRdb has only the in-frame clones, and not every one. The data hold around 230,000 clones, with around 89% observed a single time. The sequenced material came from PBMCs or T cells enriched from blood (not recorded which). Every receptor here comes from a woman aged 25 to 45 who had recovered from COVID-19.

V usage is TRBV6-4 and J usage is TRBJ1-4; TRBD1 agrees at 9 bases. This CDR3 comprises 19 residues. CDR1 is MRHNA, CDR2 SNTAGT, per germline. The V and J ends lost 3 bases and 3 bases, in that order; junction bases with no gene match: 14. In DNA form, the CDR3 reads TGTGCCAGCAGTGAAAGTCCGGGACAGGGAGGTTCGGCTAATGAAAAACTGTTTTTT. Its protein product is CASSESPGQGGSANEKLFF.

The CDR3 region has the DNA TGTGCCAGCAGCCCGAGGACTGAGTCTGGAAACACCATATATTTT. It codes for CASSPRTESGNTIYF. The V and J genes are TRBV11-2 and TRBJ1-3, with unresolved D. The CDR3 sequence is 15 residues long. Germline-derived CDR1 and CDR2 are SGHAT and FQNNGV. V lost 5 bases and J lost 1, with 12 bases in between.

The chain combines TRBV6-1 with TRBJ2-6; 10 bases are shared with TRBD2. V was pared by 2 bases and J by 0 bases, with 4 bases of the junction left unmatched. CDR3 length: 18 amino acids. Germline V lookup: CDR1 MNHNS, CDR2 SASEGT. The CDR3 protein is CASSERSGGASGANVLTF. The CDR3 DNA sequence: TGTGCCAGCAGTGAAAGGAGCGGGGGGGCCTCTGGGGCCAACGTCCTGACTTTC.

This clone was detected once. The chain carries TRBV11-1 and TRBJ2-7, with a possible D match to TRBD1 (5 bases). This CDR3 has 14 residues. The germline V gene has CDR1 SGHAT and CDR2 FQDESV (reference sequence). V was clipped by 1 base and J by 1 base, with 8 bases between them. The DNA of the CDR3 is TGTGCCAGCAGCTTAGGGGGCAGGTCCTACGAGCAGTACTTC. Amino acids: CASSLGGRSYEQYF.

The chain recombines TRBV25-1 with TRBJ2-2, with D tentatively TRBD1 (6 bases). The CDR3 spans 16 residues. Deletions cut 3 bases from V and 0 bases from J, with 11 bases between. Germline CDR1 MGHDK, CDR2 SYGVNS. In DNA, the CDR3 is TGTGCCAGCAGTGATACAGGACAGACGAACACCGGGGAGCTGTTTTTT. Protein: CASSDTGQTNTGELFF.